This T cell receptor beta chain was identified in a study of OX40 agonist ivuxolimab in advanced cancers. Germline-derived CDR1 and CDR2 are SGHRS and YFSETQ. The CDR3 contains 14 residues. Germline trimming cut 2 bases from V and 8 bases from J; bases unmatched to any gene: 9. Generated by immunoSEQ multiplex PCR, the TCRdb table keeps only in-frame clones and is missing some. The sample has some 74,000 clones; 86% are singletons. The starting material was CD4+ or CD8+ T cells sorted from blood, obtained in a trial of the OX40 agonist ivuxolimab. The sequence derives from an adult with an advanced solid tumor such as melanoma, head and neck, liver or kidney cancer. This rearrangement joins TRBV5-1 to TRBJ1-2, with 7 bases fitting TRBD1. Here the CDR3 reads CASSLAGQTLGYTF. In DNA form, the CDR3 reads TGCGCCAGCAGCTTAGCGGGACAGACATTGGGCTACACCTTC.